The following is a T cell receptor beta chain sequence with its context. Its antigen is unknown. The sort gate was single viable CD3+CD4+CD8-CD45RO+ cells for memory CD4+ T cells. This sample is part of a study of memory CD4+ T cells and cytomegalovirus serostatus. The CDR3 contains 18 residues. Germline V gene data show CDR1 as SGHRS and CDR2 as YFSETQ. With 1 base clipped from V and 5 bases from J, the junction kept 12 bases outside the gene matches. Assay used: immunoSEQ multiplex PCR; TCRdb lists only in-frame clones, some missing. This table holds roughly 45,000 clones, just under 80% found once. Findings and caveats of the study: CD4+ memory repertoires contained about 40% of the 164 reported CMV TCRbeta sequences.

V usage is TRBV5-1 and J usage is TRBJ2-5; 12 nucleotides agree with TRBD2. The clonotype was recovered from an adult in good health and CMV-seronegative. The material sequenced was memory CD4+ T cells from blood. The DNA of the CDR3 is TGCGCCAGCAGCTTGCCCCGCCTAGCGGGGGGGGCAGGGGAGACCCAGTACTTC. The encoded protein is CASSLPRLAGGAGETQYF.